This T cell receptor (beta chain) was captured in a study of beta chain features in type 1 diabetes. Study observations and caveats: Among patients with Type 1 diabetes, TCRB CDR3s were moderately but significantly shorter in every one of the four CD4+ subsets.

The entirety of the isolated RNA underwent reverse transcription, so expressed TCRB transcripts were sequenced. TCRdb keeps only in-frame clones here, not all; method: immunoSEQ multiplex PCR. The table shows 300,000 to 350,000 clones, with roughly 12% occurring only once. CDR1 is SGHNT, CDR2 YYREEE, per germline (reference sequence). After removal of 2 bases from V and 2 bases from J, the junction contained 4 bases not matched to a gene. The CDR3 sequence is 17 residues long. A remark on this clone: Its antigen is unidentified.

Purity exceeding 95% was reached by all sorted populations. Sample: naive CD4+ T cells from blood. This chain connects TRBV5-4 to TRBJ2-2; 12 nucleotides match TRBD2. This TCR derives from a woman younger than 35 with type 1 diabetes. The CDR3 DNA sequence: TGTGCCAGCAGCTTTGGACTAGCGGGATTCAACACCGGGGAGCTGTTTTTT. Its protein is CASSFGLAGFNTGELFF.